The rows below give T cell receptor beta chains drawn from one sample of a study of OX40 agonist ivuxolimab in advanced cancers. Data came from immunoSEQ multiplex PCR; TCRdb stores just in-frame clones and leaves some out. This sample yields over 45,000 clones, of which roughly 83% are seen a single time; roughly 1.2% belongs to the top ten. Sample: CD4+ or CD8+ T cells sorted from blood, taken in a trial of the OX40 agonist ivuxolimab. These receptors were obtained from an adult with an advanced solid tumor such as melanoma, head and neck, liver or kidney cancer. Both conserved end residues are part of each CDR3. The D gene is left open where the match is weak. Clone size is stated in some rows and not others, as once, few, many or a class when expanded.

TRBV29-1	.	TRBD2	TRBJ2-3	TGCAGCGTGGCTAGCGGGAGTTTCGCAGATACGCAGTATTTT	CSVASGSFADTQYF
TRBV28	.	.	TRBJ2-7	TGTGCCAGCAGTTTATTTAGGGGTCTCCCCTACGAGCAGTACTTC	CASSLFRGLPYEQYF
TRBV6-5	.	TRBD2	TRBJ2-7	TGTGCCAGCAGTTACTCCAAGACTAGCGGGGTTTATGAGCAGTACTTC	CASSYSKTSGVYEQYF
TRBV30	.	TRBD1	TRBJ1-5	TGTGCCTGGGATCCGGGACAGGGAATTCAGCCCCAGCATTTT	CAWDPGQGIQPQHF
TRBV6-5	.	.	TRBJ2-1	TGTGCCAGCAGTTACGGGGACGCCGCGTTCTTC	CASSYGDAAFF
TRBV9	.	.	TRBJ2-7	TGTGCCAGCAGCGTAGCGACTAGCTCCTACGAGCAGTACTTC	CASSVATSSYEQYF
TRBV21-1	.	.	TRBJ2-5	TGTGCCAGCAGCCCACATCGTTCAGGGGAAGGGGAGACCCAGTACTTC	CASSPHRSGEGETQYF
TRBV18	once	.	TRBJ1-3	TGTGCCAGCTCACGGCAGGATCTCTCTCTGGAAGGCACCATATATTTT	CASSRQDLSLEGTIYF
TRBV6-6	.	.	TRBJ1-1	TGTGCCAGCAGAGGACCTGGGACTGAAGCTTTCTTT	CASRGPGTEAFF
TRBV5-1	.	.	TRBJ1-1	TGCGCCAGCAGCTTGAATTCGTTCAGGCAGAACACTGAAGCTTTCTTT	CASSLNSFRQNTEAFF
TRBV7-2	.	.	TRBJ2-5	TGTGCCAGCAGCTTAGCTGTGACCCAGTACTTC	CASSLAVTQYF
TRBV5-1	.	TRBD1	TRBJ2-7	TGCGCCAGCAGCTCTGGCCTGGGACAGATCTACGAGCAGTACTTC	CASSSGLGQIYEQYF
TRBV5-4	.	.	TRBJ2-7	TGTGCCAGCAGCTTCGACAGGACCCAAGGAGAGCAGTACTTC	CASSFDRTQGEQYF
TRBV30	few	.	TRBJ2-2	TGTGCCTGGAGGTCTACGGGTTTGCGGGACACCGGGGAGCTGTTTTTT	CAWRSTGLRDTGELFF
TRBV5-8	few	.	TRBJ1-1	TGTGCCAGCAGCTGGGCTGAAGCTTTCTTT	CASSWAEAFF
TRBV5-1	.	.	TRBJ2-5	TGCGCCAGCAGCTTGGCCGGGGTGACCCAGTACTTC	CASSLAGVTQYF
TRBV5-1	once	.	TRBJ1-2	TGCGCCAGCAGCTTGGCAGGCAGGTCCAGTCCCACCTTC	CASSLAGRSSPTF
TRBV5-5	.	TRBD1	TRBJ2-6	TGTGCCAGCAGCTTGGCCTTACAGGGGGCGTTTGGGGCCAACGTCCTGACTTTC	CASSLALQGAFGANVLTF
TRBV11-3	.	.	TRBJ2-3	TGTGCCAGCAGCTTAGGGTCGGGGGTAGATACGCAGTATTTT	CASSLGSGVDTQYF
TRBV19	few	.	TRBJ2-5	TGTGCCAGTAGTATATCGCGACAAGAGACCCAGTACTTC	CASSISRQETQYF
TRBV6-6	.	.	TRBJ1-2	TGTGCCAGCAGTTACCCTGACAGCAACTATGGCTACACCTTC	CASSYPDSNYGYTF
TRBV18	.	.	TRBJ2-2	TGTGCCAGCTCACCACTTCCCATCGGGGTCACCGGGGAGCTGTTTTTT	CASSPLPIGVTGELFF
TRBV4-2	once	.	TRBJ1-2	TGTGCCAGCAGCCAAGACCTCAGGGGTGTGGACTATGGCTACACCTTC	CASSQDLRGVDYGYTF
TRBV5-1	.	TRBD1	TRBJ1-4	TGCGCCAGCAGCAGGACAGGGTTCGCAACTAATGAAAAACTGTTTTTT	CASSRTGFATNEKLFF
TRBV6-5	.	.	TRBJ1-2	TGTGCCAGCAGTAGAGGGACGGGCTATGGCTACACCTTC	CASSRGTGYGYTF
TRBV11-2	.	.	TRBJ2-4	TGTGCCAGCAGCCCTGGCCTAGCCAAAAACATTCAGTACTTC	CASSPGLAKNIQYF
TRBV2	.	.	TRBJ2-1	TGTGCCAGCAGTGGTACCGGGGATGAGCAGTTCTTC	CASSGTGDEQFF
TRBV4-2	once	.	TRBJ1-5	TGTGCCAGCAGCCAAGTCCTAGGGTCAGAACTCAATCAGCCCCAGCATTTT	CASSQVLGSELNQPQHF
TRBV10-1	few	.	TRBJ2-7	TGCGCCAGCAGTGGGCGTAGCGCCCCTTTGGACGAGCAGTACTTC	CASSGRSAPLDEQYF
TRBV6-7	.	.	TRBJ1-1	TGTGCCAGCACCGTCCCGCGGGGAATGAATGTAACTGAAGCTTTCTTT	CASTVPRGMNVTEAFF
TRBV5-1	.	TRBD1	TRBJ1-1	TGCGCCAGCACTCGACAGGGCTTGGGCACTGAAGCTTTCTTT	CASTRQGLGTEAFF
TRBV6-1	.	TRBD1	TRBJ2-1	TGTGCCAGCAGTGGGGGACAGGGAGGCTCCTACAATGAGCAGTTCTTC	CASSGGQGGSYNEQFF
TRBV7-9	once	.	TRBJ1-4	TGTGCCAGCAGCTTAGAGGGGGTGTCAGAGACTAATGAAAAACTGTTTTTT	CASSLEGVSETNEKLFF
TRBV30	.	TRBD1	TRBJ2-5	TGTGCCTGGAGAGGTGGGACAGGGGAGACCCAGTACTTC	CAWRGGTGETQYF
TRBV2	.	.	TRBJ1-5	TGTGCCAGCAGGGTAGGATCCTTGGGGCCCCAGCATTTT	CASRVGSLGPQHF
TRBV28	.	TRBD1	TRBJ2-2	TGTGCCAGCAGTCCAATGACAGGGGTGGCCGGGGAGCTGTTTTTT	CASSPMTGVAGELFF